This entry concerns a single T cell receptor (beta chain). Its antigen is currently unknown. Researchers tagged individual cDNA molecules with unique molecular identifiers. TCRdb redid the calling of the 5' RACE reads with MiXCR, one entry per CDR3 protein. The top ten hold about 10% of the sample, which has tens of thousands of distinct CDR3 sequences, roughly 7.8% seen once. The CDR3 has 11 residues. V was pared by 1 base and J by 12 bases, with 9 bases between. Germline V CDR1 and CDR2: MDHEN, SYDVKM. The sample belongs to a study of early T cells in non-severe SARS-CoV-2 infection. The overall study: Chains were not paired, and sequencing was done on bulk RNA from unsorted whole blood.

Study results and caveats: Using VDJdb, the matching emphasized anti-spike CD8 responses while missing private and CD4 specificities.

This TCR derives from an adult who was a healthcare worker with PCR-confirmed SARS-CoV-2 infection or an uninfected control (not recorded which). The chain employs TRBV28 and TRBJ1-2; no firm D call. The specimen was whole blood, collected at baseline. CDR3 nucleotides: TGTGCCAGCAGTTTATACCTTCGCCACACCTTC. This codes for CASSLYLRHTF.